This is a list of T cell receptor beta chains from one sample in a study of Tregs in tolerant kidney transplant recipients. Produced via immunoSEQ multiplex PCR; TCRdb's table is partial and in-frame only. The sample consists of about 4,800 clones, over 35% of them appearing once. No cognate antigen is known for these TCRs. Input material: CD8+ T cells from blood cultured with allogeneic cells. The receptors were sampled from a human donor in good health. CDR3s include the opening cysteine and the closing phenylalanine or tryptophan. Each record gives: V gene, J gene, D gene, clone size, CDR3 DNA, CDR3 protein. The D gene is left open where the match is weak. Clone sizes are given selectively: once, few, many, or a class where the clone is expanded.

TRBV5-6	TRBJ2-1	TRBD1	NA	TGTGCCAGCAGCTGGGACAGGACCCTTTACAATGAGCAGTTCTTC	CASSWDRTLYNEQFF
TRBV11-2	TRBJ2-2	NA	NA	TGTGCCAGCAGCTTAGAAGCAGCTGCGAACACCGGGGAGCTGTTTTTT	CASSLEAAANTGELFF
TRBV6-1	TRBJ1-2	NA	NA	TGTGCCAGCAGCCCCGCGCAGGCAGCGGGCTATGGCTACACCTTC	CASSPAQAAGYGYTF
TRBV29-1	TRBJ2-7	TRBD2	NA	TGCAGCGTTGTTCCGGGGGGGAACGAGCAGTACTTC	CSVVPGGNEQYF
TRBV7-6	TRBJ2-7	NA	NA	TGTGCCAGCAGCCCAGACAAATACTACGGCGGTACTTTAGTCTTC	CASSPDKYYGGTLVF
TRBV4-2	TRBJ1-6	NA	NA	TGTGCCAGCAGCCAATGGACAGCAAATAATTCACCCCTCCACTTT	CASSQWTANNSPLHF
TRBV5-4	TRBJ2-7	NA	few	TGTGCCAGCAGCTTGACGAAAAACCCCCCCTACGAGCAGTACTTC	CASSLTKNPPYEQYF
TRBV7-9	TRBJ1-4	NA	large	TGTGCCAGCAGCGGGGCGACGCAGGGGACTAGCGGGGAAAAACTGTTTTTT	CASSGATQGTSGEKLFF
TRBV6-5	TRBJ1-6	TRBD1	few	TGTGCCAGCAGGGAGTACAGGGGCTCACCCCTCCACTTT	CASREYRGSPLHF
TRBV6-6	TRBJ2-7	NA	NA	TGTGCCAGCAGATTTACTGGGGCCGCCCACGAGCAGTACTTC	CASRFTGAAHEQYF
TRBV7-6	TRBJ2-7	NA	NA	TGTGCCAGCAGCTTTGTAGCGTACGAGCAGTACTTC	CASSFVAYEQYF
TRBV7-3	TRBJ1-1	NA	NA	TGTGCCAGCAGCTTAGGTGGGGGTGAAGCTTTCTTT	CASSLGGGEAFF
TRBV29-1	TRBJ1-1	TRBD1	few	TGCAGCGTTAGCAGGGGGCAGACTGAAGCTTTCTTT	CSVSRGQTEAFF
TRBV11-2	TRBJ2-3	TRBD2	medium-sized	TGTGCCAGCAGTCCTAGCGGGACTTACACAGATACGCAGTATTTT	CASSPSGTYTDTQYF
TRBV6-6	TRBJ2-7	NA	NA	TGTGCCAGCAGTTACTTCGCCTACGAGCAGTACTTC	CASSYFAYEQYF
TRBV7-8	TRBJ2-7	TRBD1	NA	TGTGCCAGCAGCAGGGTGACAGGGCTCGACGAGCAGTACTTC	CASSRVTGLDEQYF
TRBV7-2	TRBJ2-7	NA	NA	TGTGCCAGTAACGAAGAGGGCATGATCTACGAGCAGTACTTC	CASNEEGMIYEQYF
TRBV7-6	TRBJ2-7	NA	NA	TGTGCCAGCAGCTTAGACTACGAGCAGTACTTC	CASSLDYEQYF
TRBV27	TRBJ1-5	NA	NA	TGTGCCAGCAGTTTTGGAGGGGACGGTCAGCCCCAGCATTTT	CASSFGGDGQPQHF
TRBV30	TRBJ2-1	NA	large	TGTGCCTGGAGTGTACGGTCTGGCAGGATCTACAATGAGCAGTTCTTC	CAWSVRSGRIYNEQFF
TRBV27	TRBJ2-3	NA	many	TGTGCCAGCAGGCTCGCGGGGCGCACAGATACGCAGTATTTT	CASRLAGRTDTQYF
TRBV4-1	TRBJ1-1	TRBD1	few	TGCGCCAGCAGCCATGGACAGGGAGGGGGCACTGAAGCTTTCTTT	CASSHGQGGGTEAFF
TRBV7-9	TRBJ1-2	NA	few	TGTGCCAGCAGCTTAGTTGGGCGGTACTGGGGCTACACCTTC	CASSLVGRYWGYTF
TRBV7-4	TRBJ2-7	TRBD1	NA	TGTGCCAGCAGCTTAGGAGGGGGCATGGGTTACGAGCAGTACTTC	CASSLGGGMGYEQYF
TRBV6-5	TRBJ2-7	TRBD1	NA	TGTGCCAGCAGTTGGGGACAGACCTACGAGCAGTACTTC	CASSWGQTYEQYF
TRBV7-2	TRBJ2-3	NA	NA	TGTGCCAGCAGCTCCCTCGGAGGTACAGATACGCAGTATTTT	CASSSLGGTDTQYF
TRBV19	TRBJ1-1	NA	few	TGTGCCAGTAGCCCCCGACAGGTAAACACTGAAGCTTTCTTT	CASSPRQVNTEAFF
TRBV11-3	TRBJ2-5	TRBD1	NA	TGTGCCAGCAGCCCCGGACAGGAAGAGACCCAGTACTTC	CASSPGQEETQYF
TRBV6-8	TRBJ2-7	NA	NA	TGTGCCAGCAGTTACCCCAGTCTCGAGCAGTACTTC	CASSYPSLEQYF
TRBV27	TRBJ1-2	NA	NA	TGTGCCAGCAGTTTATCGATTTACCTCCGGGACACTTATGGCTACACCTTC	CASSLSIYLRDTYGYTF
TRBV2	TRBJ2-1	NA	NA	TGTGCCAGCATGGGGGGCAGGGGTGGCTCCTACAATGAGCAGTTCTTC	CASMGGRGGSYNEQFF
TRBV11-2	TRBJ1-6	NA	few	TGTGCCAGCAGCTTAGGGGGCTCCTATAATTCACCCCTCCACTTT	CASSLGGSYNSPLHF
TRBV4-2	TRBJ1-5	NA	NA	TGTGCCAGCAGTTTAGTAGGGTATCAGCCCCAGCATTTT	CASSLVGYQPQHF
TRBV4-1	TRBJ2-7	TRBD2	NA	TGCGCCAGCAGCCGCGGGACTAGCGGAACCTACGAGCAGTACTTC	CASSRGTSGTYEQYF
TRBV5-1	TRBJ2-1	NA	NA	TGCGCCAGCAGCCCCAACAGGGTGCAAAACAATGAGCAGTTCTTC	CASSPNRVQNNEQFF
TRBV7-3	TRBJ2-7	NA	NA	TGTGCCAGCAGCTTAGGTAGTATGAACGAGCAGTACTTC	CASSLGSMNEQYF
TRBV10-2	TRBJ2-1	TRBD2	NA	TGCGCCAGCAGTGAAAGGACTAGTGGCAATGAGCAGTTCTTC	CASSERTSGNEQFF